The clone carrying this T cell receptor (beta chain) was observed once. This sample is drawn from a study of shared clonotypes between healthy human individuals. The method was immunoSEQ multiplex PCR; TCRdb's version includes in-frame clones alone and lacks a portion of them. Of some 2,000,000 clones in the sample, approximately 95% were seen once. The germline V gene encodes CDR1 SGHVS and CDR2 FQNEAQ. The CDR3 spans 16 residues. With 3 bases removed from V and 1 base from J, the gap between germline ends came to 15 bases. Sequencing input: naive CD4+ T cells sorted from blood. Subset meaning: CD45RA+ positively selected. The TCR originated in a man between 18 and 29 years old in good health. The chain joins TRBV7-8 to TRBJ2-5, with D tentatively TRBD2 (6 bases). Here the CDR3 DNA reads TGTGCCAGCAGCTTGGGGGAGGCGCTCCTCCAAGAGACCCAGTACTTC. It encodes CASSLGEALLQETQYF.